The T cell receptor beta chain under discussion was sequenced for a study of CD8+CD57+ T cells in acquired aplastic anemia. The use of genomic DNA as template underpinned the TCR beta VDJ and CDR3 profiling. TCRdb redid the calling of the reads with MiXCR, one entry per CDR3 protein. The sample lists about 190,000 distinct CDR3 sequences; approximately 52% were seen once. The germline V and J ends were trimmed by 2 bases and 2 bases, with 16 bases remaining between them. Per the germline V gene, CDR1 is ENHRY and CDR2 is SYGVKD. This CDR3 is 17 amino acids long. Study results and limitations: Both patients and controls carried the same twenty-nine CD8+ CDR3 sequences.

This clonotype has at least ten counts. Its antigen is not known. The sequence derives from a human donor in good health, serving as a control. Material for sequencing was sorted CD4+, CD8+, or CD8+CD57+ T cells (not recorded which) from PBMCs. The chain is built from TRBV10-3 and TRBJ2-1; D gene ambiguous. The CDR3 is CAISEKSKEFTYNEQFF. The CDR3 coding sequence is TGTGCCATCAGTGAGAAGAGTAAAGAATTCACCTACAATGAGCAGTTCTTC.